The 11 T cell receptor beta chains presented below share a single source sample, sequenced in a study of T cell repertoires in cytomegalovirus infection. Each CDR3 protein is one row after TCRdb ran MiXCR on the reads. The top ten hold about an eighth of the sample, which has around 450,000 distinct CDR3 sequences, under 40% seen once. The sample was PBMCs. These receptors were taken from a human donor in good health (CMV status not recorded). Some clones in this sample may be carry-over from other donors' samples.

Remarks on this clonotype: Relative to the germline gene, one junction end is altered; a read error may explain this. The chain combines TRBV7-3 with TRBJ2-3; no definite D call. Germline values: CDR1 SGHTA, CDR2 FQGTGA. CDR3 length equals 16 residues. The CDR3 nucleotides are TGTGCCAGCAGCCAAATTAATGGGCCAGACACAGATACGCCGTATTTT. It is translated as CASSQINGPDTDTPYF.

This clonotype was seen many times. The chain uses TRBV11-2 and TRBJ2-7, with 11 bases matching TRBD1. The CDR3 is made up of 16 amino acids. Germline CDR1 is SGHAT and CDR2 is FQNNGV. V was pared by 4 bases and J by 6 bases, with 11 bases of the junction left unmatched. The CDR3 region has the DNA TGTGCCAGCAGCTCGGACAGGGGGCGAAAGCTTAGCGAGCAGTACTTC. Amino acid sequence: CASSSDRGRKLSEQYF.

In this sample, this clonotype turned up many times. The V gene is TRBV6-1, the J gene TRBJ1-5; TRBD1 aligns across 9 bases. The V segment lost 1 base and the J segment 2 bases; nucleotides outside the gene matches: 6. The CDR3 is 17 residues long. Germline values: CDR1 MNHNS, CDR2 SASEGT. CDR3 protein: CASSEDGTGRGNQPQHF. In nucleotides, the CDR3 is TGTGCCAGCAGTGAAGACGGGACAGGGAGAGGCAATCAGCCCCAGCATTTT.

This clonotype was seen only a few times. This sequence joins TRBV24-1 and TRBJ2-2; TRBD2 might be the D (6 bases). This CDR3 has 12 amino acids. V lost 8 bases and J lost 6, with 9 bases in between. Germline V gene data show CDR1 as KGHDR and CDR2 as SFDVKD. CDR3 coding DNA: TGTGCCACCAAGGAGGGATCCGGGGAGCTGTTTTTT. It yields the protein CATKEGSGELFF.

The chain links TRBV5-1 to TRBJ2-1; D remains ambiguous. The length of the CDR3 is 11 residues. In germline, CDR1 is SGHRS, CDR2 YFSETQ. Trimming left V 5 bases short and J 9 bases short, with 9 bases between. For the CDR3, the DNA is TGCGCCAGCAGGACCGATCGTGAGCAGTTCTTC. Translating it yields CASRTDREQFF. The variable domain in full, completed from reference TRBV5-1 and TRBJ2-1, reads KAGVTQTPRYLIKTRGQQVTLSCSPISGHRSVSWYQQTPGQGLQFLFEYFSETQRNKGNFPGRFSGRQFSNSRSEMNVSTLELGDSALYLCASRTDREQFFGPGTRLTVL.

The chain links TRBV7-3 to TRBJ2-3; D gene unclear. The germline V and J ends were trimmed by 1 base and 2 bases, with 16 bases remaining between them. CDR1 is SGHTA, CDR2 FQGTGA, per germline. CDR3 length: 17 residues. The CDR3 region is CASSLSPPPRSTDTQYF. The CDR3, as DNA: TGTGCCAGCAGCTTAAGTCCACCCCCAAGGTCCACAGATACGCAGTATTTT. Full variable domain (missing parts from reference TRBV7-3 and TRBJ2-3): GAGVSQTPSNKVTEKGKYVELRCDPISGHTALYWYRQSLGQGPEFLIYFQGTGAADDSGLPNDRFFAVRPEGSVSTLKIQRTERGDSAVYLCASSLSPPPRSTDTQYFGPGTRLTVL.

This clonotype occurred a few times. V is TRBV11-1 and J is TRBJ2-4; a possible D gene is TRBD2 (6 bases). In germline, CDR1 is SGHAT, CDR2 FQDESV (reference sequence). The CDR3 spans 12 residues. Trimming pared 1 base from V and 8 bases from J, leaving 6 bases between. This CDR3 is CASSLGEDIQYF. CDR3 in DNA: TGTGCCAGCAGCTTAGGGGAGGACATTCAGTACTTC. Based on the CDR3 plus reference TRBV11-1 and TRBJ2-4, the full variable domain is EAEVAQSPRYKITEKSQAVAFWCDPISGHATLYWYRQILGQGPELLVQFQDESVVDDSQLPKDRFSAERLKGVDSTLKIQPAELGDSAMYLCASSLGEDIQYFGAGTRLSVL.

The chain joins TRBV7-2 to TRBJ1-1; D possibly corresponds to TRBD1 (5 bases). In germline, CDR1 is SGHTA, CDR2 FQGNSA. The CDR3 runs to 11 residues. V was cut by 5 bases and J by 11 bases, with 12 bases left in between. CDR3 protein: CASSRRVGAFF. In nucleotides, the CDR3 is TGTGCCAGCAGCCGCAGGGTGGGCGCTTTCTTT.

On this clonotype itself: One end of the junction fails to match germline, which may point to a read error. The chain carries TRBV5-1 and TRBJ2-3, with D unclear. Germline V lookup: CDR1 SGHRS, CDR2 YFSETQ. This CDR3 region has 15 residues. The CDR3 loop is CASSLGFEGADTQYF. The CDR3 region has the DNA TGCGCCAGTAGCTTGGGTTTTGAAGGCGCAGATACGCAGTATTTT. The variable domain in full, completed from reference TRBV5-1 and TRBJ2-3, reads KAGVTQTPRYLIKTRGQQVTLSCSPISGHRSVSWYQQTPGQGLQFLFEYFSETQRNKGNFPGRFSGRQFSNSRSEMNVSTLELGDSALYLCASSLGFEGADTQYFGPGTRLTVL.

This chain uses TRBV7-2 with TRBJ2-1; D might be TRBD2 (6 bases). Germline CDR1 SGHTA, CDR2 FQGNSA. V was shortened by 5 bases and J by 4 bases, with 18 bases between the two germline ends. This CDR3 comprises 16 residues. This chain's CDR3 is CASSAASVVWYNEQFF. CDR3 sequence (DNA): TGTGCCAGCAGCGCGGCTAGCGTGGTGTGGTACAATGAGCAGTTCTTC.

This clonotype was counted at least ten times. This rearrangement joins TRBV7-2 to TRBJ1-3; TRBD1 matches at 9 bases. There are 16 residues in the CDR3. Germline trimming cut 0 bases from V and 4 bases from J; bases unmatched to any gene: 4. Germline values: CDR1 SGHTA, CDR2 FQGNSA. The CDR3 nucleotides are TGTGCCAGCAGCTTAGCGCAAACAGGGGGCGGAAACACCATATATTTT. Encoded protein: CASSLAQTGGGNTIYF. The full variable domain, its missing parts supplied by reference TRBV7-2 and TRBJ1-3, is GAGVSQSPSNKVTEKGKDVELRCDPISGHTALYWYRQSLGQGLEFLIYFQGNSAPDKSGLPSDRFSAERTGGSVSTLTIQRTQQEDSAVYLCASSLAQTGGGNTIYFGEGSWLTVV.